What follows are 4 T cell receptor beta chains derived from one specimen sequenced in a study of blood T cell repertoires in COVID-19. The table came from immunoSEQ multiplex PCR; TCRdb's copy has only in-frame clones and leaves some out. This table has a few hundred thousand clones, 88% appearing once. The sequenced sample was peripheral blood. These TCRs come from a man in his fifties or sixties who had recovered from COVID-19.

The chain recombines TRBV3-1 (or the pseudogene TRBV3-2) with TRBJ2-3; the match to TRBD2 covers 15 bases. This CDR3 comprises 17 residues. The V segment lost 4 bases and the J segment 6 bases; nucleotides outside the gene matches: 8. From germline, CDR1 is LGHDT and CDR2 YNNKEL (reference sequence). CDR3 amino acids: CASSLRRGLAGGDTQYF. The CDR3 region has the DNA TGTGCCAGCAGCCTCCGCCGGGGACTAGCGGGGGGTGATACGCAGTATTTT.

The chain carries TRBV3-1 (or the pseudogene TRBV3-2) and TRBJ1-2, with a tentative D call TRBD1 (6 bases). V gave up 5 bases and J gave up 2 bases, with 15 bases separating them. The CDR3 length is 15 residues. Germline V gives CDR1 LGHDT, CDR2 YNNKEL (reference sequence). The chain's CDR3 is CASSYQGHQNYGYTF. The CDR3 nucleotides read TGTGCCAGCAGCTATCAGGGGCACCAGAACTATGGCTACACCTTC.

CDR3 nucleotides: TGTGCCAGCAGCGTAGGGGCACGCTCAACTAATGAAAAACTGTTTTTT. Amino acids: CASSVGARSTNEKLFF. The chain couples TRBV9 to TRBJ1-4; D unresolved. This CDR3 is 16 amino acids long. Trimming cost V 0 bases and J 0 bases, with 9 bases left between them. Germline V CDR1 and CDR2: SGDLS, YYNGEE.

The chain has TRBV3-1 (or the pseudogene TRBV3-2) and TRBJ1-4; D gene unclear. CDR1 is LGHDT and CDR2 is YNNKEL in the germline V gene (reference sequence). This CDR3 has 17 residues. The germline V and J ends were trimmed by 1 base and 0 bases, with 12 bases remaining between them. The CDR3 spells CASSQVPVRATNEKLFF. The DNA of the CDR3 is TGTGCCAGCAGCCAAGTCCCGGTGCGTGCAACTAATGAAAAACTGTTTTTT.